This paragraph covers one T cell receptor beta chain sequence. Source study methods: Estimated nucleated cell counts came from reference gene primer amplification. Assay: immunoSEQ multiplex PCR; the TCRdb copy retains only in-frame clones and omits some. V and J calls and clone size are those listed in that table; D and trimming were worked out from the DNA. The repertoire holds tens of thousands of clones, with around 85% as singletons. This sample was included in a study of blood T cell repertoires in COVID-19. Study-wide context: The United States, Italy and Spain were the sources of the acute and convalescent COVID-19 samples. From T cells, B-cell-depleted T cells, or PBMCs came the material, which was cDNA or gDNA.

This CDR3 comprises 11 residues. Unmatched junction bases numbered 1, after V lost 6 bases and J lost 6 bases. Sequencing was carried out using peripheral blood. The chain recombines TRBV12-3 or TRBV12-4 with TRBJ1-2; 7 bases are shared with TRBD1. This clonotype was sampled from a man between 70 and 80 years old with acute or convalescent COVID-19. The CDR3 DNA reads TGTGCCAGCAGAGGGACAGATGGCTACACCTTC. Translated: CASRGTDGYTF.